A single T cell receptor (beta chain) is shown here with its context. Each gene name is a mouse one. Sequencing ends 4 residues short of the CDR3 end; the germline J gene provides the rest. Sequencing used cDNA as its template, made by extracting RNA and reverse transcribing it. Here immunoSEQ multiplex PCR was the method, and the copy in TCRdb shows in-frame clones only, minus some. This sample carries about 270,000 clones, none of them present only once. The data stem from a study of CD8+ T cells in alopecia areata. CDR1 and CDR2 from the germline V gene are NSHNY and SYGAGN. The CDR3 is 14 amino acids. It was with CD4, CD8alpha, NKG2D, NKG2ACE and other markers that pooled cutaneous lymph node cells were sorted.

The clonotype comes from a C3H/HeJ mouse with alopecia areata. For this mouse line, the MHC haplotype is H2-k. The chain employs TRBV13-1 and TRBJ1-2, with 12 bases identical to TRBD1. Source material: CD4+ T cells sorted from a lymph node. The sequenced CDR3 bases are TGTGCCAGCAGTGATGGGGACAGGGGGCGC. It encodes CASSDGDRGR. In full, the CDR3 is CASSDGDRGRDYTF.